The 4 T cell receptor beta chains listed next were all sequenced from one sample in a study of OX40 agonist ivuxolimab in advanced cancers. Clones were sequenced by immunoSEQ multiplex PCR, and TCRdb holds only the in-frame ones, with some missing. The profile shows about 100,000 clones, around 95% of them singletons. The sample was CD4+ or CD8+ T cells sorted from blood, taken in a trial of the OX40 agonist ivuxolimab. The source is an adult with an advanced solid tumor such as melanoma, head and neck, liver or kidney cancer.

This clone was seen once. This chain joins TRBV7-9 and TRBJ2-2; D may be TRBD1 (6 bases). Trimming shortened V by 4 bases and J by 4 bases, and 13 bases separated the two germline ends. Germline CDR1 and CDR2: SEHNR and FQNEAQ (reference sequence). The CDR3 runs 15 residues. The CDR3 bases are TGTGCCAGCAGCTCTCCAGGGGCGGGCACCGGGGAGCTGTTTTTT. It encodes CASSSPGAGTGELFF.

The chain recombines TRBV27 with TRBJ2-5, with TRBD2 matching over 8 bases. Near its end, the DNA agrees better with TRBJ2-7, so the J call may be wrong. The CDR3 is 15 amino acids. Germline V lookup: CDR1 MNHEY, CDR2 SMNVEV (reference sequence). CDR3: CASSAELADSYEQYF. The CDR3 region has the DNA TGTGCCAGCAGTGCCGAACTAGCGGACAGCTACGAGCAGTACTTC.

This chain's CDR3 is CASSQAQGSPYNEQFF. DNA of the CDR3: TGCGCCAGCAGCCAAGCTCAGGGGTCCCCTTACAATGAGCAGTTCTTC. The gene calls are TRBV4-1 and TRBJ2-1, with D maybe TRBD1 (6 bases). Trimming took 1 base from V and 4 from J, leaving 14 bases between them. The CDR3 has 16 residues. Germline V gives CDR1 MGHRA, CDR2 YSYEKL.

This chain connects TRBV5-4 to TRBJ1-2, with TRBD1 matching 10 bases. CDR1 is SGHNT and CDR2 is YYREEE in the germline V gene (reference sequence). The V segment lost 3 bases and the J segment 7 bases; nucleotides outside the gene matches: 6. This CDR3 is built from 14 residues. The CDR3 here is CASSSGTGDAGYTF. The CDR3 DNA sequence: TGTGCCAGCAGCTCCGGGACAGGGGATGCTGGCTACACCTTC. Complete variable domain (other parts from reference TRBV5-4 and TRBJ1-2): ETGVTQSPTHLIKTRGQQVTLRCSSQSGHNTVSWYQQALGQGPQFIFQYYREEENGRGNFPPRFSGLQFPNYSSELNVNALELDDSALYLCASSSGTGDAGYTFGSGTRLTVV.